This T cell receptor beta chain was documented in a study of PD-L1 blockade in urothelial cancer. Study summary: Specimens of blood held a median count of roughly 150,000 T cells. Study-wide points: Tumor-associated clones in blood expanded more at 3 weeks in durable-benefit patients.

Time point meaning: peripheral blood 6 weeks after treatment start. Patients each gave 1 to 8 samples, pretreatment and on-treatment. Remarks on this clone: Its antigen is unknown.

Profiled with immunoSEQ multiplex PCR; TCRdb holds only in-frame clones, not every one. The sample has about 30,000 clones, 80% to 85% seen once. After removal of 0 bases from V and 4 bases from J, the junction contained 5 bases not matched to a gene. CDR3 length: 15 residues. Germline loops: CDR1 SGHAT, CDR2 FQNNGV. The chain recombines TRBV11-2 with TRBJ1-2; TRBD1 agrees at 7 bases. This clonotype was obtained from a man in his sixties or seventies with urothelial cancer. Sequenced material: PBMCs, taken around atezolizumab (anti-PD-L1) treatment. CDR3 nucleotides: TGTGCCAGCAGCTTAGATACGGGACAGTCCTATGGCTACACCTTC. Protein product: CASSLDTGQSYGYTF. The full variable domain, with the rest looked up from reference TRBV11-2 and TRBJ1-2, is EAGVAQSPRYKIIEKRQSVAFWCNPISGHATLYWYQQILGQGPKLLIQFQNNGVVDDSQLPKDRFSAERLKGVDSTLKIQPAKLEDSAVYLCASSLDTGQSYGYTFGSGTRLTVV.